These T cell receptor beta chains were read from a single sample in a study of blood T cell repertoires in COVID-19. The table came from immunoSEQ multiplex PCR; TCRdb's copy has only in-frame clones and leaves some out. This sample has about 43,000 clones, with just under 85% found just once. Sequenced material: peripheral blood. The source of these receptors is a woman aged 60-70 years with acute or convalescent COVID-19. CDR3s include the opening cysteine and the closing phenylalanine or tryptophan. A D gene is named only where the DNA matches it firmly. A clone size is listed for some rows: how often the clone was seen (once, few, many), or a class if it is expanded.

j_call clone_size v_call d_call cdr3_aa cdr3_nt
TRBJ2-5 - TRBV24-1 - CATSDTSGTPSRTQYF TGTGCCACCAGTGATACTTCCGGGACACCCTCTCGGACCCAGTACTTC
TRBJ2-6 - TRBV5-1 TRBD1 CASSFNPTGGSSGANVLTF TGCGCCAGCAGCTTTAACCCCACAGGGGGCAGCTCTGGGGCCAACGTCCTGACTTTC
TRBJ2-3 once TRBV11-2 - CASSSLDPSTDTQYF TGTGCCAGCAGCTCACTAGATCCTAGCACAGATACGCAGTATTTT
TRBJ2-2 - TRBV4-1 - CASSQETGRGTGELFF TGCGCCAGCAGCCAAGAGACCGGGAGAGGAACCGGGGAGCTGTTTTTT
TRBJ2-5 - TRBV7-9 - CASSLYRKRQETQYF TGTGCCAGCAGCTTATACAGAAAAAGGCAAGAGACCCAGTACTTC
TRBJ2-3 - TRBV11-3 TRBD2 CASSYSGKNTDTQYF TGTGCCAGCAGCTATAGCGGGAAAAACACAGATACGCAGTATTTT
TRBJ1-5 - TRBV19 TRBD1 CASRRGTASNQPQHF TGTGCCAGTAGGAGGGGGACAGCTTCCAATCAGCCCCAGCATTTT
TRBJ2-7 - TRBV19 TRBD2 CASSSPGLAHTYEQYF TGTGCCAGTAGTTCACCGGGACTAGCGCACACCTACGAGCAGTACTTC
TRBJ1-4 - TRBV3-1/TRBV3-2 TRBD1 CASSHLPGQGDEKLFF TGTGCCAGCAGCCACCTACCGGGACAGGGGGATGAAAAACTGTTTTTT
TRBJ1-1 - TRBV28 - CASSLSVYPNTEAFF TGTGCCAGCAGTTTATCTGTTTATCCTAACACTGAAGCTTTCTTT
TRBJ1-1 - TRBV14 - CASSLQGNTEAFF TGTGCCAGCAGCCTACAGGGTAACACTGAAGCTTTCTTT
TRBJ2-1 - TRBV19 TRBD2 CASSSLTSGRHNEQFF TGTGCCAGTAGTTCCCTGACTAGCGGGAGGCACAATGAGCAGTTCTTC
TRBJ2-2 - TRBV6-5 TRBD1 CASSRQGVGTGELFF TGTGCCAGCAGTCGACAGGGGGTTGGCACCGGGGAGCTGTTTTTT
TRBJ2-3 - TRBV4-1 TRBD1 CASSRQGLTDTQYF TGCGCCAGCAGTAGACAGGGGCTCACAGATACGCAGTATTTT
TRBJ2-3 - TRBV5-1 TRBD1 CASSLDSQGADTQYF TGCGCCAGCAGCTTGGATTCACAGGGGGCAGATACGCAGTATTTT
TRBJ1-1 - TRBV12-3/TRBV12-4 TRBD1 CASRQGGTEAFF TGTGCCAGCAGGCAGGGGGGCACTGAAGCTTTCTTT
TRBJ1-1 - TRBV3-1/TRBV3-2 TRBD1 CASSQERLGQGRGTEAFF TGTGCCAGCAGCCAAGAAAGGCTGGGACAGGGCCGCGGCACTGAAGCTTTCTTT
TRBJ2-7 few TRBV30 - CAWSANYLYNEQYF TGTGCCTGGAGCGCTAACTATCTCTACAACGAGCAGTACTTC
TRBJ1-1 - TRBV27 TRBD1 CASRERTGSATRAFF TGTGCCAGCAGAGAGAGGACAGGGTCGGCGACGAGAGCTTTCTTT
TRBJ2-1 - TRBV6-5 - CASSPDKYSYNEQFF TGTGCCAGCAGCCCCGACAAGTACTCCTACAATGAGCAGTTCTTC
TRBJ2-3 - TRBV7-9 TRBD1 CASSLRTRTGRICTDTQYF TGTGCCAGCAGCTTAAGAACTCGGACAGGCAGAATCTGCACAGATACGCAGTATTTT
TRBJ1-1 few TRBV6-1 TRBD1 CASSDPGGFSEAFF TGTGCCAGCAGTGATCCAGGGGGCTTCTCTGAAGCTTTCTTT
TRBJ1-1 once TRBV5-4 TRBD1 CASNIAGGSEAFF TGTGCCAGCAACATAGCAGGGGGAAGCGAAGCTTTCTTT
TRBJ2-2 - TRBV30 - CAWSRQVPGELFF TGTGCCTGGAGTCGACAGGTCCCCGGGGAGCTGTTTTTT